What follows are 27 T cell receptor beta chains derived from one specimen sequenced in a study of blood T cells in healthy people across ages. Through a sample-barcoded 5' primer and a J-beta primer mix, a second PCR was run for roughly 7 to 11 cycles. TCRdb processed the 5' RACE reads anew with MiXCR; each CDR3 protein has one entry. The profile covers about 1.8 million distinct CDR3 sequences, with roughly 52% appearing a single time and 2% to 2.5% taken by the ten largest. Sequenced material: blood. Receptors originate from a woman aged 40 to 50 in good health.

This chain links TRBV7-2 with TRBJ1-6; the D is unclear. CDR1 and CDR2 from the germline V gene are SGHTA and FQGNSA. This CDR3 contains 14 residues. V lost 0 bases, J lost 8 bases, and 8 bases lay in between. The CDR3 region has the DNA TGTGCCAGCAGCTTAGCGGGCGGGTATTCACCCCTCCACTTT. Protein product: CASSLAGGYSPLHF.

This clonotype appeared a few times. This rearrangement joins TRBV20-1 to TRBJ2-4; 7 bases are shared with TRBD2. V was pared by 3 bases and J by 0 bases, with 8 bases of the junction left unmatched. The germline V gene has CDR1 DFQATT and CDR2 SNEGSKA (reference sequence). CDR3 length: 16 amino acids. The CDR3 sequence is CSASGEGTIAKNIQYF. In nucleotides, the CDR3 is TGCAGTGCTAGCGGGGAGGGGACCATAGCCAAAAACATTCAGTACTTC.

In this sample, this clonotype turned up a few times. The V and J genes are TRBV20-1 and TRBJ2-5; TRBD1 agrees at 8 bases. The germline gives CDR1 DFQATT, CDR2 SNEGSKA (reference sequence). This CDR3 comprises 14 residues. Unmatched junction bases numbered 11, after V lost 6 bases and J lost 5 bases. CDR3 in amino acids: CSATLQGVGETQYF. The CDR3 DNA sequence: TGCAGTGCCACATTACAGGGGGTAGGGGAGACCCAGTACTTC.

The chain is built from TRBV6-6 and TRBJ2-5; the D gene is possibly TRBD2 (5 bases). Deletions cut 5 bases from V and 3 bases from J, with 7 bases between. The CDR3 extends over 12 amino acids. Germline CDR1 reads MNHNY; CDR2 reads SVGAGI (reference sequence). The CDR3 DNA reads TGTGCCAGCAGTCGGGATAAAGAGACCCAGTACTTC. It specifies CASSRDKETQYF.

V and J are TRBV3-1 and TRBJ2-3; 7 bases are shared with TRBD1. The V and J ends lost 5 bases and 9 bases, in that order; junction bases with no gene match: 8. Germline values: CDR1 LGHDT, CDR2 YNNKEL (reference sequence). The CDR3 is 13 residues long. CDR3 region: CASSTTATGTQYF. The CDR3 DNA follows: TGTGCCAGCAGCACCACTGCGACAGGGACGCAGTATTTT.

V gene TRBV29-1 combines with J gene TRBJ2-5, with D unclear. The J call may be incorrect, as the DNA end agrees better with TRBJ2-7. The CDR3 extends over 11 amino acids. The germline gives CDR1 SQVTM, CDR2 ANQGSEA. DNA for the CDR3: TGCAGCGTTGAAGACAGGAACGAGCAGTACTTC. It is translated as CSVEDRNEQYF.

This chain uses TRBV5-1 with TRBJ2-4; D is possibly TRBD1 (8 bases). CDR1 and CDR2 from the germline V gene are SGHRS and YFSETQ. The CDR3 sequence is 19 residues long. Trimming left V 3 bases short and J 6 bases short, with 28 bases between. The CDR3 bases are TGCGCCAGCAGCTCAACCAGGATTAACAGGGGGGGTCACGGAAACATTCAGTACTTC. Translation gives CASSSTRINRGGHGNIQYF.

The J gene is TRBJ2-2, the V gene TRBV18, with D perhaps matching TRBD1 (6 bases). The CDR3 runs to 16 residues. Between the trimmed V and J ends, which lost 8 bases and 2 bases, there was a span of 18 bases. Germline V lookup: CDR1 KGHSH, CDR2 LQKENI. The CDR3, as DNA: TGTGCCAGCACCTCCACACGTGGGGGCAACACCGGGGAGCTGTTTTTT. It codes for CASTSTRGGNTGELFF.

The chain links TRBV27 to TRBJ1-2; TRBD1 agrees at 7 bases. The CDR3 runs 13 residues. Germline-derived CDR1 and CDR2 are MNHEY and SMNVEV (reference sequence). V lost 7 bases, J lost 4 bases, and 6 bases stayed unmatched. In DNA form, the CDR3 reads TGTGCCAGCAAACCGGGACAGCTCTATGGCTACACCTTC. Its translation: CASKPGQLYGYTF.

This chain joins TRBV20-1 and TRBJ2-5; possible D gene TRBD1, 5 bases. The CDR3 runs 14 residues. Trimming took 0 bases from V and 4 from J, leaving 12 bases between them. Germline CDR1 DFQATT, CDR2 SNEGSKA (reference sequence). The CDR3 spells CSARDPAGLETQYF. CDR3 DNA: TGCAGTGCTAGAGATCCGGCAGGGCTAGAGACCCAGTACTTC.

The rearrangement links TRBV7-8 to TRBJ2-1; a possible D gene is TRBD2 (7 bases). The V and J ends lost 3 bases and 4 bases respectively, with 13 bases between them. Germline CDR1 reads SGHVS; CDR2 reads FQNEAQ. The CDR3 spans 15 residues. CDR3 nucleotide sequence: TGTGCCAGCAGCTTCGCGGGGGCGATATACAATGAGCAGTTCTTC. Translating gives CASSFAGAIYNEQFF.

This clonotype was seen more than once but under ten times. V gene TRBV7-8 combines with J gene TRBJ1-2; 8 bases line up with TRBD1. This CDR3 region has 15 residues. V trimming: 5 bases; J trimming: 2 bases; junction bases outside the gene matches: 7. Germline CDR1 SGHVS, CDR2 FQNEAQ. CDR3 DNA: TGTGCCAGCAGCCCGACAGGGGACCCCAACTATGGCTACACCTTC. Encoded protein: CASSPTGDPNYGYTF.

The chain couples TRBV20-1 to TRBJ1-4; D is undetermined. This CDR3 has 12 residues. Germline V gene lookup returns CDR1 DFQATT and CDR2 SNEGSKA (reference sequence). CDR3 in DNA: TGCAGCGCCGGGACAACTAATGAAAAACTGTTTTTT. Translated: CSAGTTNEKLFF.

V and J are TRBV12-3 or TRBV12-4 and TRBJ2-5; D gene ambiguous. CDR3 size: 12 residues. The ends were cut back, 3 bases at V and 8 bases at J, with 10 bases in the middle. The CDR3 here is CASSFYSITQYF. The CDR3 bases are TGTGCCAGCAGTTTTTATAGTATAACCCAGTACTTC.

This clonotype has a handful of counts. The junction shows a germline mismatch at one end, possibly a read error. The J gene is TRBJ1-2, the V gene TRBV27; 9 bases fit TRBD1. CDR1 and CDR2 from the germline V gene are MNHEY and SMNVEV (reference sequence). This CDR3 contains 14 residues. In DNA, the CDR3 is TGTGCCAGCAGACAACAGGGGGCTAATTATGGCTACACCTTC. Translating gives CASRQQGANYGYTF.

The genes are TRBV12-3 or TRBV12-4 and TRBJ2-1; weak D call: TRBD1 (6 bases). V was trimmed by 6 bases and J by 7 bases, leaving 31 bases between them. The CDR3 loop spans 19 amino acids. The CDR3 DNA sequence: TGTGCCAGCAGAGACCCTCGGGACCATCAACAACCGAGGGGGAATGAGCAGTTCTTC. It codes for CASRDPRDHQQPRGNEQFF.

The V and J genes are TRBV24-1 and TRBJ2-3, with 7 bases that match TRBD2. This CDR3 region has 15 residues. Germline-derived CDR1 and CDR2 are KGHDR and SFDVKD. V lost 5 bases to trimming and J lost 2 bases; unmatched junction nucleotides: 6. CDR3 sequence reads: CATSGTLAATDTQYF. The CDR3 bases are TGTGCCACCAGTGGGACCCTAGCGGCCACAGATACGCAGTATTTT.

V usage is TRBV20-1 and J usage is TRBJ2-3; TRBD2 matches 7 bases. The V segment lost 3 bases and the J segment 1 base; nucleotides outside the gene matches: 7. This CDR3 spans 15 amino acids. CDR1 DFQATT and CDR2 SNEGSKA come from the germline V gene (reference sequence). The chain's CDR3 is CSASVASGRTDTQYF. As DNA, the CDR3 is TGCAGTGCTAGCGTTGCTAGCGGCCGCACAGATACGCAGTATTTT.

Here the CDR3 DNA reads TGCAGTGCTAGTGGTCGGGGAGGGGTGAACACTGAAGCTTTCTTT. It yields the protein CSASGRGGVNTEAFF. The rearrangement joins TRBV20-1 to TRBJ1-1, with D perhaps matching TRBD1 (5 bases). This CDR3 region has 15 residues. CDR1 and CDR2 (germline): DFQATT, SNEGSKA (reference sequence). V lost 3 bases and J 0 bases, leaving 14 bases between the germline ends.

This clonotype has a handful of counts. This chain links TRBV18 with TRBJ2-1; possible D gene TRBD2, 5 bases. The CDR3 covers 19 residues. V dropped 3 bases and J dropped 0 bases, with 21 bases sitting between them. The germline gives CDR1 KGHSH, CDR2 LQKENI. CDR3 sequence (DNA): TGTGCCAGCTCACCGCCCCCTGAGCGGAGCCGCTTCTCCTACAATGAGCAGTTCTTC. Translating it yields CASSPPPERSRFSYNEQFF.

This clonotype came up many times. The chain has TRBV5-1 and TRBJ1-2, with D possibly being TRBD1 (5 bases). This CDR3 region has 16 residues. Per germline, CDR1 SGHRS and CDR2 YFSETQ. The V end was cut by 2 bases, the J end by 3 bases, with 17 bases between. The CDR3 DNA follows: TGCGCCAGCAGCTTAGATGCGGGGCAGAGGCACTATGGCTACACCTTC. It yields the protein CASSLDAGQRHYGYTF.

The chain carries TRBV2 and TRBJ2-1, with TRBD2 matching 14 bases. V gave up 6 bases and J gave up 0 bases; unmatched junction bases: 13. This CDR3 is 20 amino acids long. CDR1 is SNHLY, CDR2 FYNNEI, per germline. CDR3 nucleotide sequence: TGTGCCAGCAGATTACGGCCGGGACTAGCGGGGGCGAGCTCCTACAATGAGCAGTTCTTC. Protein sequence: CASRLRPGLAGASSYNEQFF.

The CDR3 protein is CASSLASTGWNTGELFF. The CDR3 region has the DNA TGTGCCAGCAGCTTAGCTTCGACAGGGTGGAACACCGGGGAGCTGTTTTTT. The chain links TRBV11-1 to TRBJ2-2, with 7 bases aligning to TRBD1. CDR1 and CDR2 (germline): SGHAT, FQDESV (reference sequence). CDR3 length: 17 residues. J lost 1 base, V lost 0 bases, and 5 bases had no gene match. Looking up the rest from reference TRBV11-1 and TRBJ2-2 gives the full variable domain: EAEVAQSPRYKITEKSQAVAFWCDPISGHATLYWYRQILGQGPELLVQFQDESVVDDSQLPKDRFSAERLKGVDSTLKIQPAELGDSAMYLCASSLASTGWNTGELFFGEGSRLTVL.

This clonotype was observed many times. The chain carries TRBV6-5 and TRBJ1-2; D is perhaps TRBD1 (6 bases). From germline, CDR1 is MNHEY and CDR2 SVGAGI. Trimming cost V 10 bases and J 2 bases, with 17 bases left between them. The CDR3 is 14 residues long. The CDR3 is CATALQGSNYGYTF. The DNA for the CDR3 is TGTGCCACCGCCCTACAGGGATCCAACTATGGCTACACCTTC.

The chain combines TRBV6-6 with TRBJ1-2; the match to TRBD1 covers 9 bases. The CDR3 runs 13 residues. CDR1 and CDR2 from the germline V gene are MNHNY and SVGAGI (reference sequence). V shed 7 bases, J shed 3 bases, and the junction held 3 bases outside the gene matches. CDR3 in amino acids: CASITGGDYGYTF. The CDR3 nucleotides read TGTGCCAGCATCACAGGGGGCGACTATGGCTACACCTTC.

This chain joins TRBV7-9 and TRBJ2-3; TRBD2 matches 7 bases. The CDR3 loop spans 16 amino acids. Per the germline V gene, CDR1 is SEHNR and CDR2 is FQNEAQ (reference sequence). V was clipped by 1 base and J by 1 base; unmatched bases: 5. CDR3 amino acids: CASSLGSAGGTDTQYF. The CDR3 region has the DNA TGTGCCAGCAGCTTAGGATCTGCGGGGGGCACAGATACGCAGTATTTT.

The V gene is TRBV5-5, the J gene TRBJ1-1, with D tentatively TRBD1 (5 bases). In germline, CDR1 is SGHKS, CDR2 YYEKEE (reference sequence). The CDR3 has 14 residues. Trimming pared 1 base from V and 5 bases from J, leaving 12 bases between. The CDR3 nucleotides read TGTGCCAGCAGCTTGCAGGGAGGTATGACTGAAGCTTTCTTT. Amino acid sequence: CASSLQGGMTEAFF.